Listed below are T cell receptor beta chains from one sample, sequenced in a study of shared clonotypes between healthy human individuals. Assay: immunoSEQ multiplex PCR; the TCRdb copy retains only in-frame clones and omits some. The sample lists around 2,100,000 clones, approximately 94% occurring once. The sample consisted of naive CD8+ T cells sorted from blood. The receptors here all came from a man aged 18 to 30 in good health. Each CDR3 is given with its conserved first and last residue. D genes are given only for firm matches. A row's size may be missing; if present it is once, few, many or a size class.

j_call d_call clone_size v_call cdr3_nt cdr3_aa
TRBJ2-7 - - TRBV5-4 TGTGCCAGCAGCCTGGGGGTGGGGGAGCAGTACTTC CASSLGVGEQYF
TRBJ2-7 - - TRBV19 TGTGCCAGTAGTACGGGATACGAGCAGTACTTC CASSTGYEQYF
TRBJ1-1 TRBD1 once TRBV27 TGTGCCAGCAGTTTAACTCAGACAGGGGGCACTGAAGCTTTCTTT CASSLTQTGGTEAFF
TRBJ2-5 - - TRBV5-5 TGTGCCAGCAGCCCCGGACAGGAGCGGGGGCAAGAGACCCAGTACTTC CASSPGQERGQETQYF
TRBJ1-4 - once TRBV6-5 TGTGCCAGCAGTGGTGGGAATGCAACTAATGAAAAACTGTTTTTT CASSGGNATNEKLFF
TRBJ2-7 - - TRBV4-2 TGTGCCAGCAGCCAAGAATGGGGTTACGAGCAGTACTTC CASSQEWGYEQYF
TRBJ1-1 - - TRBV7-9 TGTGCCAGCAGCTCAACTGGGCCACAGAACACTGAAGCTTTCTTT CASSSTGPQNTEAFF
TRBJ2-7 - - TRBV13 TGTGCCAGCAGCCTGGCAGGGCTTTATTCCTACGAGCAGTACTTC CASSLAGLYSYEQYF
TRBJ2-1 - - TRBV4-1 TGCGCCAGCAGCCAATCGACTGAGGATGAGCAGTTCTTC CASSQSTEDEQFF
TRBJ2-1 TRBD1 - TRBV6-6 TGTGCCAGCAGTTACTCGGGACAGGGATATGAGCAGTTCTTC CASSYSGQGYEQFF
TRBJ2-7 TRBD1 - TRBV11-2 TGTGCCAGCAGCTTAGATCTTGGGGACAGGGACTCCTACGAGCAGTACTTC CASSLDLGDRDSYEQYF
TRBJ2-3 - - TRBV11-2 TGTGCCAGCAGCTTAGATGGTGGGGCTTCAGATACGCAGTATTTT CASSLDGGASDTQYF
TRBJ1-2 - few TRBV28 TGTGCCAGCAGCCGGACGCGGGCGGATGGCTACACCTTC CASSRTRADGYTF
TRBJ2-7 - - TRBV28 TGTGCCAGCAGTTTAGACGGATCCTACGAGCAGTACTTC CASSLDGSYEQYF
TRBJ1-5 - - TRBV4-3 TGCGCCAGCAGCCAAGTTTGGTTAGGCAATCAGCCCCAGCATTTT CASSQVWLGNQPQHF
TRBJ2-7 - - TRBV27 TGTGCCAGCTACCCGGAGGACAGACCCTACGAGCAGTACTTC CASYPEDRPYEQYF
TRBJ1-2 TRBD1 - TRBV27 TGTGCCAGCAGTTGGGACAGGGAGGGTAACTATGGCTACACCTTC CASSWDREGNYGYTF
TRBJ2-3 - - TRBV27 TGTGCCAGCAGGGGTTGGAGCGGGAGCACAGATACGCAGTATTTT CASRGWSGSTDTQYF
TRBJ1-3 - - TRBV5-1 TGCGCCAGCAGTCTCAGCATTGGGGGAAACACCATATATTTT CASSLSIGGNTIYF
TRBJ1-2 TRBD1 - TRBV13 TGTGCCAGCAGCTTGGGGACAGGGGGCTTGTACGACTATGGCTACACCTTC CASSLGTGGLYDYGYTF
TRBJ2-2 TRBD2 - TRBV28 TGTGCCAGCAGTTTACCCCTCAGAGCGGGGGAGACGAACACCGGGGAGCTGTTTTTT CASSLPLRAGETNTGELFF
TRBJ2-4 TRBD2 once TRBV5-1 TGCGCCAGCAGCTTTAACGGGGGGAGCGAAAACATTCAGTACTTC CASSFNGGSENIQYF
TRBJ2-7 - - TRBV7-9 TGTGCCAGCACTCCGGCTGGGACCCCTTCCTACGAGCAGTACTTC CASTPAGTPSYEQYF
TRBJ1-5 - - TRBV19 TGTGCCAGTAGTATAGGACAGGTGGGTCAGCCCCAGCATTTT CASSIGQVGQPQHF
TRBJ2-1 - - TRBV7-3 TGTGCCAGCAGCTTTTCGGGAAATGAGCAGTTCTTC CASSFSGNEQFF
TRBJ2-2 TRBD1 - TRBV4-1 TGCGCCAGCAGCCAAGAGATGTGGGACAGGGGTACCGGGGAGCTGTTTTTT CASSQEMWDRGTGELFF
TRBJ2-5 TRBD1 - TRBV19 TGTGCCAGTAGCCCCGACAGGGATGAGACCCAGTACTTC CASSPDRDETQYF
TRBJ2-1 - few TRBV5-6 TGTGCCAGCAGCTTGGTAGTCAATGAGCAGTTCTTC CASSLVVNEQFF
TRBJ1-5 - - TRBV7-8 TGTGCCAGCAGCTTAGCTACCAGTGTTGCTTATAGCAATCAGCCCCAGCATTTT CASSLATSVAYSNQPQHF
TRBJ1-4 TRBD1 once TRBV19 TGTGCCAGTCGGACAGGGGCACATGAAAAACTGTTTTTT CASRTGAHEKLFF
TRBJ1-2 TRBD1 - TRBV5-1 TGCGCCAGCAGCTTTAGACAGGGACCTTTCTCCTACACCTTC CASSFRQGPFSYTF
TRBJ2-1 TRBD2 - TRBV6-5 TGTGCCAGCAGTTACTCGGGCGGGAGGGCCAATGAGCAGTTCTTC CASSYSGGRANEQFF
TRBJ2-5 - - TRBV7-8 TGTGCCAGCAGCTTAGACGGGCGGGCCCAGTACTTC CASSLDGRAQYF
TRBJ2-2 TRBD2 - TRBV7-8 TGTGCCAGCAGCTCCGTCCTAGCGGGAGGGCCGGATCGGTCTAGCACCGGGGAGCTGTTTTTT CASSSVLAGGPDRSSTGELFF
TRBJ2-7 TRBD2 - TRBV4-3 TGCGCCAGCAGCCCGAGGACTAGCGGGAGTTACGAGCAGTACTTC CASSPRTSGSYEQYF
TRBJ2-1 TRBD2 - TRBV29-1 TGCAGCGTTGAAACTAGCGGGACCCAAAATGAGCAGTTCTTC CSVETSGTQNEQFF
TRBJ1-2 - - TRBV7-9 TGTGCCAGCAGCTTACAGCCGACCGGGGCCAATGATGGCTACACCTTC CASSLQPTGANDGYTF
TRBJ1-2 - - TRBV7-9 TGTGCCAGCAGCCTCTCAACAGCTAACTATGGCTACACCTTC CASSLSTANYGYTF
TRBJ2-7 TRBD2 - TRBV7-9 TGTGCCAGCAGCTTTGCTAGCGGGATCTCCTACGAGCAGTACTTC CASSFASGISYEQYF
TRBJ2-7 - - TRBV4-2 TGTGCCAGCAGCCAGGACAGACTAATTCGCGAGCAGTACTTC CASSQDRLIREQYF
TRBJ1-4 - - TRBV6-1 TGTGCCAGCAGTCCCTGGACAGAAAGAAATGAAAAACTGTTTTTT CASSPWTERNEKLFF
TRBJ2-1 - - TRBV6-6 TGTGCCAGCGGAAAAGGTGTGTACGCTAATGAGCAGTTCTTC CASGKGVYANEQFF
TRBJ2-7 - - TRBV18 TGTGCCAGCTCCACGGGTCTCAACTACGAGCAGTACTTC CASSTGLNYEQYF
TRBJ2-7 TRBD2 - TRBV6-1 TGTGCCAGCAGTTTGACTAGCGGGGCCTACGAGCAGTACTTC CASSLTSGAYEQYF
TRBJ2-7 TRBD2 once TRBV7-9 TGTGCCAGCAGCCAAGGGACTAGCGGGGGGTACAACTCCTACGAGCAGTACTTC CASSQGTSGGYNSYEQYF
TRBJ1-2 - - TRBV1 TGCACCAGCAGCCAAACCTTTGGGGGGGGGCATGGCTATGGCTACACCTTC CTSSQTFGGGHGYGYTF
TRBJ2-2 TRBD1 - TRBV7-9 TGTGCCAGCAGCTTAGCAGGACAGGTGAACACCGGGGAGCTGTTTTTT CASSLAGQVNTGELFF
TRBJ2-1 - - TRBV7-2 TGTGCCAGCAGCTTATATTTCGGGCCGTCGGTGAACAATGAGCAGTTCTTC CASSLYFGPSVNNEQFF
TRBJ2-2 - - TRBV7-9 TGTGCCAGCAGCTTGGAACAGGTGAACACCGGGGAGCTGTTTTTT CASSLEQVNTGELFF
TRBJ1-2 - - TRBV5-4 TGTGCCAGCAGCCCGGACGGGAGTGAAGGCTACACCTTC CASSPDGSEGYTF